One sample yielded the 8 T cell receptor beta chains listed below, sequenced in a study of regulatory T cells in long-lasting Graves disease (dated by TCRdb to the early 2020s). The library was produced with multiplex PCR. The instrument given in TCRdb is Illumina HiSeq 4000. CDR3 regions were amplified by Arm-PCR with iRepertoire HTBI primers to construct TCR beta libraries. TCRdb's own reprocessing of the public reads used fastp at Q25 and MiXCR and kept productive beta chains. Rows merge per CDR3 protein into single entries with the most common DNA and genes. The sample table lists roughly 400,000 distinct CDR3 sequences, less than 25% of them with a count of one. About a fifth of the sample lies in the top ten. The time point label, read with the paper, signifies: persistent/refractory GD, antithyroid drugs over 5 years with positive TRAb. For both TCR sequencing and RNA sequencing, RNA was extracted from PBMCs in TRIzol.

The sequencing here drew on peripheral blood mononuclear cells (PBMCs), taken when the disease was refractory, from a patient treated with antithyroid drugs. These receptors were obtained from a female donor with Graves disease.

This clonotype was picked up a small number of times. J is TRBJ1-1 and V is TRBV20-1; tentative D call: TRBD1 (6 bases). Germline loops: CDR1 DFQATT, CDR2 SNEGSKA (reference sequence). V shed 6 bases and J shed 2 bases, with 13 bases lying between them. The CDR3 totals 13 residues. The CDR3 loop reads CSARRTANTEAFF. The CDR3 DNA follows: TGCAGTGCAAGACGGACAGCAAACACTGAAGCTTTCTTT.

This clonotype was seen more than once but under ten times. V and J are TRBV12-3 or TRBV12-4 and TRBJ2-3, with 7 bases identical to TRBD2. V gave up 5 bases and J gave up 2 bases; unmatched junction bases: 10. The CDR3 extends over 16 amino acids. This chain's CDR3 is CASSPRAGYLTDTQYF. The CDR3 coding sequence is TGTGCCAGCAGTCCGAGAGCGGGGTACCTCACAGATACGCAGTATTTT.

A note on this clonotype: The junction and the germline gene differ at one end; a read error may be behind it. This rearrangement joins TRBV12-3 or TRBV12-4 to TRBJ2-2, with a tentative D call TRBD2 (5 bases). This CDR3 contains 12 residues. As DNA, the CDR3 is TGTGCCAGCACCCGCAACACCGGGGAGCTGTCTTTT. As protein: CASTRNTGELSF.

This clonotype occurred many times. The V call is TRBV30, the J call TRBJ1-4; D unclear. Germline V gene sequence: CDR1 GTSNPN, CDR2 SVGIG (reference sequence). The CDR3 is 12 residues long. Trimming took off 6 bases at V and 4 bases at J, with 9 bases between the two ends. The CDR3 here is CACTRFNEKLFF. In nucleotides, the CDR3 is TGTGCCTGTACCCGGTTTAATGAAAAACTGTTTTTT.

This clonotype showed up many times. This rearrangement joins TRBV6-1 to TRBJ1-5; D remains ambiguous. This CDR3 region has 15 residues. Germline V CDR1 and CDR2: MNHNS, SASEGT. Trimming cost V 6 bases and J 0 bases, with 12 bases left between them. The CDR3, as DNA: TGTGCCAGCAGGCAGACGGTCGATAGCAATCAGCCCCAGCATTTT. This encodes CASRQTVDSNQPQHF.

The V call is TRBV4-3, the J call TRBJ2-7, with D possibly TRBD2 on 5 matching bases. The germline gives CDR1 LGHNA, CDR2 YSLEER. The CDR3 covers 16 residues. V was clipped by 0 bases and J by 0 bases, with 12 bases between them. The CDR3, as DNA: TGCGCCAGCAGCCAAGATCGGAGCGGACCCTCCTACGAGCAGTACTTC. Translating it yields CASSQDRSGPSYEQYF.

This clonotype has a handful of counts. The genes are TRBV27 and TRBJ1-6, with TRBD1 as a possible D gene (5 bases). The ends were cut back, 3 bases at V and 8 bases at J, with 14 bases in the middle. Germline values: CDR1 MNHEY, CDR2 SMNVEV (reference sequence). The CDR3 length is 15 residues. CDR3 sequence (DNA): TGTGCCAGCAGTTTTCGGGACCCTCGGGATTCACCCCTCCACTTT. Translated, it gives CASSFRDPRDSPLHF.

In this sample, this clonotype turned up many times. The CDR3 bases are TGTGCGGGGGACTCCTATAATTCACCCCTCCACTTT. Encoded protein: CAGDSYNSPLHF. The genes are TRBV30 and TRBJ1-6, with TRBD1 as a possible D gene (5 bases). This CDR3 comprises 12 residues. CDR1 is GTSNPN and CDR2 is SVGIG in the germline V gene (reference sequence).